The TCR beta chain under discussion was sequenced for a study of vaccination and CD4 T cells after COVID-19. Study details: The post-vaccine samples came a median around 75 days after dose two (range 14 to 241). From HCoV-229E, HCoV-OC43, HCoV-NL63 and SARS-CoV-2, overlapping spike peptides were used to stimulate the cells. For control cultures, the treatment was a CEFX pool, an HIV-1 Nef pool, or no peptide.

The Oncomine TCR Beta short-read assay generated sequence data from the DNA of cultured CD4+ T cells. MiXCR, applied by TCRdb to the PCR reads, yields one record per CDR3 protein. This table holds some 20,000 distinct CDR3 sequences, approximately 45% found once. Stated treatment: roughly ten-day PBMC culture with coronavirus spike peptide pools or control peptides (ViraFEST assay). CDR3 length: 15 amino acids. Looked up from germline, CDR1 is LNHDA and CDR2 is SQIVND (reference sequence). Germline trimming cut 3 bases from V and 8 bases from J; bases unmatched to any gene: 8. This clonotype was seen more than once but under ten times. Its antigen remains unknown.

This TCR derives from a human donor who had recovered from COVID-19. The starting material was CD4+ T cells from blood, cultured in vitro, obtained after SARS-CoV-2 vaccination. The rearrangement links TRBV19 to TRBJ1-2; 11 bases map to TRBD1. For the CDR3, the DNA is TGTGCCAGTAGTATGCTGATAAGGACAGGGGGCGGCTACACCTTC. As protein: CASSMLIRTGGGYTF.